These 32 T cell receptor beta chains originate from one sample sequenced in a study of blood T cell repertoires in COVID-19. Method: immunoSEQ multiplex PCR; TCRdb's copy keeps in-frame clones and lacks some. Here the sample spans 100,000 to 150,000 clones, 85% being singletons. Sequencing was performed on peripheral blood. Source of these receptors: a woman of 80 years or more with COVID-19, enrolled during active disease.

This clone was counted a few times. The CDR3 is CASSIGTGYQPQHF. DNA for the CDR3: TGTGCCAGTAGTATTGGGACAGGGTATCAGCCCCAGCATTTT. This rearrangement joins TRBV19 to TRBJ1-5, with 9 bases lining up with TRBD1. The CDR3 consists of 14 residues. Unmatched junction bases numbered 2, after V lost 3 bases and J lost 5 bases. Germline V gene sequence: CDR1 LNHDA, CDR2 SQIVND (reference sequence).

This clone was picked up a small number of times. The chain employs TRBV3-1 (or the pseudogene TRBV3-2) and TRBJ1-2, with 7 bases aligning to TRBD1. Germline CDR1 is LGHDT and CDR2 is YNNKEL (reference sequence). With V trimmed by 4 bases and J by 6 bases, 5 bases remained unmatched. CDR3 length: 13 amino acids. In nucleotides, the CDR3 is TGTGCCAGCAGCCTCCAGGGGGAGAATGGCTACACCTTC. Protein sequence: CASSLQGENGYTF.

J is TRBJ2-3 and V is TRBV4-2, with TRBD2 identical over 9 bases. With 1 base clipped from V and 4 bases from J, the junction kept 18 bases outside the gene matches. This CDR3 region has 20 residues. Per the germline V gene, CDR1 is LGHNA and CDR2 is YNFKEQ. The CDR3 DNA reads TGTGCCAGCAGCCAAGCCATAGGGGGAGGAGCGGGAGGACCGGCAGATACGCAGTATTTT. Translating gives CASSQAIGGGAGGPADTQYF.

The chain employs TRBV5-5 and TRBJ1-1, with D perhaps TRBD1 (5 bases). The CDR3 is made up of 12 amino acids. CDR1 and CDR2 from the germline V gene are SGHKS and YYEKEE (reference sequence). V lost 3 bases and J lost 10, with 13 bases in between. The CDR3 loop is CASSYRHPGAFF. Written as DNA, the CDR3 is TGTGCCAGCAGCTACAGGCACCCCGGAGCTTTCTTT.

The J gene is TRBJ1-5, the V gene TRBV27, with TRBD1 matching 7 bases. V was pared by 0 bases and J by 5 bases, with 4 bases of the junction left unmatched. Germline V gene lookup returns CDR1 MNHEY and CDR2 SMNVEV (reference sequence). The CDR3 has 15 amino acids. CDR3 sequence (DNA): TGTGCCAGCAGTTTATCGAGGGGGCGCGATCAGCCCCAGCATTTT. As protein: CASSLSRGRDQPQHF.

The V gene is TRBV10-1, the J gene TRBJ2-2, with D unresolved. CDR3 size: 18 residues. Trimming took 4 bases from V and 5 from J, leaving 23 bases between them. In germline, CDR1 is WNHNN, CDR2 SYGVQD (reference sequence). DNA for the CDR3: TGCGCCAGCAGTGCCGACAAAGGTATTCCCCACTCTACCGGGGAGCTGTTTTTT. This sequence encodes CASSADKGIPHSTGELFF.

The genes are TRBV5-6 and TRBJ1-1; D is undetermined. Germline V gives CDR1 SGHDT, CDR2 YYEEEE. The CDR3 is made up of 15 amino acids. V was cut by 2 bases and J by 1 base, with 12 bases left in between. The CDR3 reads CASSFGASGNTEAFF. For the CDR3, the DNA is TGTGCCAGCAGCTTCGGAGCTTCGGGGAACACTGAAGCTTTCTTT.

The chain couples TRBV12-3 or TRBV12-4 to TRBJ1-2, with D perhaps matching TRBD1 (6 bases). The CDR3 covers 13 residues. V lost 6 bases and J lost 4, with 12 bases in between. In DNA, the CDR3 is TGTGCCAGCAGCTCCGGACAGATCTATGGCTACACCTTC. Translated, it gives CASSSGQIYGYTF.

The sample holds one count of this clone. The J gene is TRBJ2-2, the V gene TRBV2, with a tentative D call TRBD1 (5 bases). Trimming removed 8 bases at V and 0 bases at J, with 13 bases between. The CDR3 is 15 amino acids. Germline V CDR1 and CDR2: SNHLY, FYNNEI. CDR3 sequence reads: CASGAINSNTGELFF. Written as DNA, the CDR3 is TGTGCCAGCGGGGCAATAAACTCGAACACCGGGGAGCTGTTTTTT.

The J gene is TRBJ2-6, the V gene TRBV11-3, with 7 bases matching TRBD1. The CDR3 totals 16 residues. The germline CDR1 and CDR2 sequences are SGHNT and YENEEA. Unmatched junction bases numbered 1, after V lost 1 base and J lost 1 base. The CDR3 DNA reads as TGTGCCAGCAGCTTAGGACAGGGTTCTGGGGCCAACGTCCTGACTTTC. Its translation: CASSLGQGSGANVLTF.

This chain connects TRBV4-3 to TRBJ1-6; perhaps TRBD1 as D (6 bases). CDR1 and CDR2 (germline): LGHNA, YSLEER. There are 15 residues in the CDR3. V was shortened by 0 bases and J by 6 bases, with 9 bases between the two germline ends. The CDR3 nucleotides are TGCGCCAGCAGCCAAGAGGGCAGGGGTAATTCACCCCTCCACTTT. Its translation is CASSQEGRGNSPLHF.

CDR3 in amino acids: CATRGQGDFGELFF. The CDR3 region has the DNA TGTGCCACCAGAGGACAGGGGGATTTCGGGGAGCTGTTTTTT. The rearrangement joins TRBV24-1 to TRBJ2-2; TRBD1 matches at 10 bases. The CDR3 runs 14 residues. From germline, CDR1 is KGHDR and CDR2 SFDVKD. The junction had 5 bases not matched to a gene; V was cut back by 7 bases and J by 7 bases.

The CDR3 loop reads CASSQEGQTNQPQHF. The DNA for the CDR3 is TGTGCCAGCAGCCAAGAAGGACAGACGAATCAGCCCCAGCATTTT. This chain joins TRBV7-9 and TRBJ1-5, with D possibly matching TRBD1 (6 bases). The CDR3 extends over 15 amino acids. Germline V CDR1 and CDR2: SEHNR, FQNEAQ (reference sequence). The V gene lost 5 bases and the J gene lost 4 bases, with 15 bases spanning the gap.

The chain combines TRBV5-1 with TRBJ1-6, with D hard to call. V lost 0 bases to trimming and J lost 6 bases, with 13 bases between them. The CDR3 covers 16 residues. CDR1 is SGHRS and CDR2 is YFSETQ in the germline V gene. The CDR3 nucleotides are TGCGCCAGCAGCTTGGTGCCTCCGGAGCCTAATTCACCCCTCCACTTT. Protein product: CASSLVPPEPNSPLHF.

The CDR3 region is CASKLDRGPDTQYF. CDR3 in DNA: TGTGCCAGCAAGCTTGACAGGGGGCCAGATACGCAGTATTTT. The chain couples TRBV2 to TRBJ2-3; 10 positions match TRBD1. CDR3 length: 14 residues. The junction had 5 bases not matched to a gene; V was cut back by 7 bases and J by 4 bases. From germline, CDR1 is SNHLY and CDR2 FYNNEI.

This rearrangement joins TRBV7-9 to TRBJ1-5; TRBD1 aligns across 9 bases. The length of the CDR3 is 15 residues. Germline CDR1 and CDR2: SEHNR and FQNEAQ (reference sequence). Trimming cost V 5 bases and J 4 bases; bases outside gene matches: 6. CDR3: CASSQTGTGNQPQHF. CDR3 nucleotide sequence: TGTGCCAGCAGCCAAACCGGGACAGGGAATCAGCCCCAGCATTTT. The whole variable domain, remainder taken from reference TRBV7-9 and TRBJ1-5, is DTGVSQNPRHKITKRGQNVTFRCDPISEHNRLYWYRQTLGQGPEFLTYFQNEAQLEKSRLLSDRFSAERPKGSFSTLEIQRTEQGDSAMYLCASSQTGTGNQPQHFGDGTRLSIL.

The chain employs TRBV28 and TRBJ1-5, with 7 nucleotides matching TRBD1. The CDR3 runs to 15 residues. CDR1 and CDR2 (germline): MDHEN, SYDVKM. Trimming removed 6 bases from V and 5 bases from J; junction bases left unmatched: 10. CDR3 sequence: CASSIGTASYQPQHF. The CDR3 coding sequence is TGTGCCAGCAGCATAGGGACAGCCTCTTATCAGCCCCAGCATTTT.

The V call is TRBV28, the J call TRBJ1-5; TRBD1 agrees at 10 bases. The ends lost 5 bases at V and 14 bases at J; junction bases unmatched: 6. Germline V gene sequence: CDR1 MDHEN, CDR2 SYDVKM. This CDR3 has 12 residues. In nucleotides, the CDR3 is TGTGCCAGCAGTCTCAGCGGGACAGGGGAGCATTTT. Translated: CASSLSGTGEHF.

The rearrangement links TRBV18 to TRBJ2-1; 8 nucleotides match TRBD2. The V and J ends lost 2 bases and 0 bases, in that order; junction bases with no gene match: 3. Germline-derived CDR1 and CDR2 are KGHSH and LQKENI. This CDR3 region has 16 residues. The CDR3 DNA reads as TGTGCCAGCTCACCATCGGGACTAGGCTCCTACAATGAGCAGTTCTTC. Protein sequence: CASSPSGLGSYNEQFF. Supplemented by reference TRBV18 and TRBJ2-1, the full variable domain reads NAGVMQNPRHLVRRRGQEARLRCSPMKGHSHVYWYRQLPEEGLKFMVYLQKENIIDESGMPKERFSAEFPKEGPSILRIQQVVRGDSAAYFCASSPSGLGSYNEQFFGPGTRLTVL.

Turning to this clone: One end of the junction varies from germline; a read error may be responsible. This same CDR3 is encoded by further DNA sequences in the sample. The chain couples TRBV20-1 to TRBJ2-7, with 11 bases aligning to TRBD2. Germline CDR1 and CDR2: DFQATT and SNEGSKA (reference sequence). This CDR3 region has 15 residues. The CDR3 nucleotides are TGCAGTGCTGGTGGACTAGCGGGTACCTCCTACGAGCAATACTTC. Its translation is CSAGGLAGTSYEQYF.

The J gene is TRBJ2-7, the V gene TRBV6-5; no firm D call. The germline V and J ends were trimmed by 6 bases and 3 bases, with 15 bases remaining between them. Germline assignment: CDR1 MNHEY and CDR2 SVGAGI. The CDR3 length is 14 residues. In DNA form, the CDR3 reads TGTGCCAGCAGCACCGACCCCAGGCGCTACGAGCAGTACTTC. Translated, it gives CASSTDPRRYEQYF.

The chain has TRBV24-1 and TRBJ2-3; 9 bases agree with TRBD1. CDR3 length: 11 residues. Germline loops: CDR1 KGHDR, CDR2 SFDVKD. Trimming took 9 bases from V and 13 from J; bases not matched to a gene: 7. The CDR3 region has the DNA TGTGCCACCGGGGACAGGGACTTGGAGTATTTT. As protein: CATGDRDLEYF.

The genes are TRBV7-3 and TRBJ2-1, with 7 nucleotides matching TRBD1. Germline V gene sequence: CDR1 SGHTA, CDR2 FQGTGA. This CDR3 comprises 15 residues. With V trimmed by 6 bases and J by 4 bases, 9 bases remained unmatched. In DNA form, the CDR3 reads TGTGCCAGCAGATCAACGGGACAGACTTACAATGAGCAGTTCTTC. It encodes CASRSTGQTYNEQFF.

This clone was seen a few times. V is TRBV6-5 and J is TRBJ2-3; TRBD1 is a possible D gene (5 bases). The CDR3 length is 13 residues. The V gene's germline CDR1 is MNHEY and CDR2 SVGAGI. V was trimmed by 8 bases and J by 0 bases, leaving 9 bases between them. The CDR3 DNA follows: TGTGCCAGCGGCAGGGTAAGCACAGATACGCAGTATTTT. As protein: CASGRVSTDTQYF.

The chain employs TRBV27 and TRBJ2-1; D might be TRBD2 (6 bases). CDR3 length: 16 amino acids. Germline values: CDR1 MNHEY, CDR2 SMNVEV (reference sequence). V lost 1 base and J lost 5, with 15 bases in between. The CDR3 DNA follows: TGTGCCAGCAGTTTATTCTCCGGGAGAGTCAACAATGAGCAGTTCTTC. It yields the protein CASSLFSGRVNNEQFF.

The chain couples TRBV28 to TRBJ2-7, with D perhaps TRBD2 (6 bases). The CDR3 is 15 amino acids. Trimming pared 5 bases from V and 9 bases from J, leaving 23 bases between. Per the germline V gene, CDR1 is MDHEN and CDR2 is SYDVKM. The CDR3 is CASSAPQVREGGQYF. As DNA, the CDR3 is TGTGCCAGCAGTGCCCCGCAGGTGCGGGAAGGCGGGCAGTACTTC.

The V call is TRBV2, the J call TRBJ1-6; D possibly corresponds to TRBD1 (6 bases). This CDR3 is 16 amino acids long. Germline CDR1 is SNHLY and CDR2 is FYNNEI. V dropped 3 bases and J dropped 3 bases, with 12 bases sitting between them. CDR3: CASSESRGNYNSPLHF. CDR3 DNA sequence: TGTGCCAGCAGTGAGTCTAGGGGGAACTATAATTCACCCCTCCACTTT.

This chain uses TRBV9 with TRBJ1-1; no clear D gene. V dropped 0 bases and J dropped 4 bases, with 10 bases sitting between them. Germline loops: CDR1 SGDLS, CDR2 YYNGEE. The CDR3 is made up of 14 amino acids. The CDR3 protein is CASSVVVGSTEAFF. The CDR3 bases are TGTGCCAGCAGCGTAGTAGTTGGTAGCACTGAAGCTTTCTTT. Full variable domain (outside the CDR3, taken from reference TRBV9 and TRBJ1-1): DSGVTQTPKHLITATGQRVTLRCSPRSGDLSVYWYQQSLDQGLQFLIQYYNGEERAKGNILERFSAQQFPDLHSELNLSSLELGDSALYFCASSVVVGSTEAFFGQGTRLTVV.

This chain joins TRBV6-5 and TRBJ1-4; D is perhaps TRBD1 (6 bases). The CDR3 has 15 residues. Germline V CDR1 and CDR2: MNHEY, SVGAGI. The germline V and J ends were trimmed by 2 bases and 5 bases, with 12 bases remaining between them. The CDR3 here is CASSYVAGENEKLFF. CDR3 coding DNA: TGTGCCAGCAGTTACGTGGCAGGGGAAAATGAAAAACTGTTTTTT.

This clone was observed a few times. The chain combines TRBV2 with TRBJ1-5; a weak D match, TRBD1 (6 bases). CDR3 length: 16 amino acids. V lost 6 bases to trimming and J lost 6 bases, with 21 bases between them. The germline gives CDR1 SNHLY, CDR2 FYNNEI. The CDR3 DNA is TGTGCCAGCAGCCTACAGGGTCTTGGTGAGAGTCAGCCCCAGCATTTT. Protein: CASSLQGLGESQPQHF.

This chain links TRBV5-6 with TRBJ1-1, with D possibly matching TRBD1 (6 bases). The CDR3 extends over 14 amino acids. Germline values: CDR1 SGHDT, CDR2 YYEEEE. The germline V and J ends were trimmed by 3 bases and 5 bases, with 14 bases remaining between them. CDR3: CASSSSGVVTEAFF. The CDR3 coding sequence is TGTGCCAGCAGCTCCTCAGGGGTTGTTACTGAAGCTTTCTTT.

CDR3 sequence reads: CASSPLGGTAEAFF. The CDR3 nucleotides are TGCGCCAGCAGCCCGCTGGGTGGGACAGCTGAAGCTTTCTTT. V gene TRBV5-1 combines with J gene TRBJ1-1, with TRBD1 matching 7 bases. CDR3 length equals 14 residues. Losses at the gene ends were 4 bases for V and 6 bases for J; bases not matched to a gene: 9. Looked up from germline, CDR1 is SGHRS and CDR2 is YFSETQ. The full variable domain, with the rest looked up from reference TRBV5-1 and TRBJ1-1, is KAGVTQTPRYLIKTRGQQVTLSCSPISGHRSVSWYQQTPGQGLQFLFEYFSETQRNKGNFPGRFSGRQFSNSRSEMNVSTLELGDSALYLCASSPLGGTAEAFFGQGTRLTVV.